Presented here are 21 T cell receptor beta chains from one specimen sequenced in a study of T cell responses to AZD1222 COVID-19 vaccine (dated by TCRdb to the early 2020s). The receptor library was made with the immunoSEQ multiplex PCR assay. TCRdb stores this immuneACCESS table with in-frame sequences only. Part of the clones is absent; in the studies checked, under half of the shortfall reflects unresolved V genes, and no reason is known for the rest. The sample table shows roughly 99,000 clones, and around 90% are seen once. The biggest ten clones account for around 4.5% of the sample. In light of the paper, this sample's time point label describes: about 28 days (+/-7) after the second vaccine dose. The specimen comprised peripheral blood, sampled 28 days after the second AZD1222 dose. These receptors were obtained from an adult who received the AZD1222 COVID-19 vaccine.

This clone was seen a handful of times. The chain couples TRBV5-1 to TRBJ1-1, with D tentatively TRBD1 (5 bases). Germline CDR1 is SGHRS and CDR2 is YFSETQ. V was clipped by 4 bases and J by 1 base, with 8 bases between them. CDR3 length equals 13 residues. DNA for the CDR3: TGCGCCAGCAGCGTCGGACAGAACACTGAAGCTTTCTTT. Its protein product is CASSVGQNTEAFF.

The rearrangement uses TRBV5-4 and TRBJ2-3, with TRBD1 matching over 7 bases. V lost 1 base and J lost 6; bases outside the gene matches: 5. The CDR3 has 14 amino acids. Germline-derived CDR1 and CDR2 are SGHNT and YYREEE (reference sequence). The CDR3 nucleotides are TGTGCCAGCAGCTTGCAAGGGGGCGGGGATACGCAGTATTTT. It encodes CASSLQGGGDTQYF.

The chain links TRBV4-1 to TRBJ1-2; maybe TRBD1 (6 bases). Germline CDR1 reads MGHRA; CDR2 reads YSYEKL. Trimming shortened V by 1 base and J by 6 bases, and 12 bases separated the two germline ends. The CDR3 totals 14 residues. In nucleotides, the CDR3 is TGCGCCAGCAGCCAAGGGTACAGGGCGGATGGCTACACCTTC. It encodes CASSQGYRADGYTF.

This chain links TRBV4-3 with TRBJ2-1, with no clear D. CDR3 length: 13 residues. Germline loops: CDR1 LGHNA, CDR2 YSLEER. V shed 0 bases and J shed 10 bases, with 10 bases lying between them. The CDR3 is CASSQDEAKEQFF. CDR3 DNA sequence: TGCGCCAGCAGCCAAGATGAGGCAAAAGAGCAGTTCTTC.

The chain has TRBV7-9 and TRBJ1-4; TRBD1 matches 7 bases. V lost 3 bases and J lost 7; bases outside the gene matches: 5. Germline V gene lookup returns CDR1 SEHNR and CDR2 FQNEAQ (reference sequence). The CDR3 loop spans 14 amino acids. The CDR3, as DNA: TGTGCCAGCAGCTTCCGACAGGGAGGTGAAAAACTGTTTTTT. It specifies CASSFRQGGEKLFF.

This chain uses TRBV5-5 with TRBJ1-5, with 7 bases matching TRBD1. Trimming took 4 bases from V and 6 from J; bases not matched to a gene: 7. Looked up from germline, CDR1 is SGHKS and CDR2 is YYEKEE (reference sequence). This CDR3 is 14 amino acids long. CDR3 DNA: TGTGCCAGCAGCCCTCTACAGGGGAGTCAGCCCCAGCATTTT. Its translation: CASSPLQGSQPQHF.

This clone was detected only once. The V and J genes are TRBV7-9 and TRBJ2-2; 12 bases map to TRBD1. Germline loops: CDR1 SEHNR, CDR2 FQNEAQ (reference sequence). The CDR3 has 15 residues. J was trimmed by 6 bases and V by 6 bases; bases with no gene match: 5. The CDR3 sequence is CASRGTGGIAGELFF. CDR3 in DNA: TGTGCCAGCAGGGGGACAGGGGGCATCGCCGGGGAGCTGTTTTTT.

The chain uses TRBV27 and TRBJ1-5; TRBD1 matches at 8 bases. This CDR3 comprises 13 residues. CDR1 is MNHEY and CDR2 is SMNVEV in the germline V gene (reference sequence). V lost 8 bases to trimming and J lost 3 bases; unmatched junction nucleotides: 3. The CDR3 bases are TGTGCCAGCCGGACAGGGATCAATCAGCCCCAGCATTTT. It is translated as CASRTGINQPQHF.

This chain joins TRBV7-2 and TRBJ2-7, with TRBD1 matching over 7 bases. CDR3 length: 14 amino acids. Germline CDR1 is SGHTA and CDR2 is FQGNSA. After removal of 3 bases from V and 4 bases from J, the junction contained 6 bases not matched to a gene. The DNA of the CDR3 is TGTGCCAGCAGCTTTTACAGGGGTGGATACGAGCAGTACTTC. The encoded protein is CASSFYRGGYEQYF.

This clone was seen only a few times. The chain recombines TRBV7-2 with TRBJ2-7; TRBD2 aligns across 12 bases. CDR3 length: 14 residues. The J segment lost 4 bases and the V segment lost 5 bases, leaving 3 bases of the junction unmatched. The germline CDR1 and CDR2 sequences are SGHTA and FQGNSA. CDR3 DNA sequence: TGTGCCAGCAGCCCGGGGACTAGCGGGTACGAGCAGTACTTC. Encoded protein: CASSPGTSGYEQYF.

V usage is TRBV23-1 and J usage is TRBJ1-2; D is undetermined. TRBV23-1 is identified as an open reading frame with a role that is uncertain. The CDR3 spans 13 residues. Trimming removed 9 bases from V and 4 bases from J, with 15 bases in between. CDR3: CASPYYGVYGYTF. The CDR3 DNA reads TGCGCCAGTCCGTACTATGGGGTCTATGGCTACACCTTC.

This rearrangement joins TRBV9 to TRBJ2-1; 8 bases map to TRBD2. The CDR3 has 14 amino acids. Trimming at V came to 0 bases and at J to 5 bases, leaving 1 base not matched to a gene. From germline, CDR1 is SGDLS and CDR2 YYNGEE. The DNA for the CDR3 is TGTGCCAGCAGCGTAGGTAGCGGGGACAATGAGCAGTTCTTC. Protein: CASSVGSGDNEQFF. The whole variable domain, filled in from reference TRBV9 and TRBJ2-1, reads DSGVTQTPKHLITATGQRVTLRCSPRSGDLSVYWYQQSLDQGLQFLIQYYNGEERAKGNILERFSAQQFPDLHSELNLSSLELGDSALYFCASSVGSGDNEQFFGPGTRLTVL.

The CDR3 here is CASLPGEPQDTEAFF. CDR3 nucleotides: TGCGCCAGCTTGCCGGGAGAGCCCCAGGACACTGAAGCTTTCTTT. The chain carries TRBV5-1 and TRBJ1-1; D remains unclear. The CDR3 is 15 residues long. The V and J ends lost 7 bases and 3 bases respectively, with 19 bases between them. Germline V gene data show CDR1 as SGHRS and CDR2 as YFSETQ.

The V call is TRBV18, the J call TRBJ1-2, with D maybe TRBD1 (5 bases). V lost 7 bases and J 0 bases, leaving 15 bases between the germline ends. In germline, CDR1 is KGHSH, CDR2 LQKENI. This CDR3 contains 15 residues. In nucleotides, the CDR3 is TGTGCCAGCTTATCAGGGCAGGACTCTAACTATGGCTACACCTTC. This gives the protein CASLSGQDSNYGYTF.

The chain joins TRBV5-6 to TRBJ1-5; D is unclear. Per germline, CDR1 SGHDT and CDR2 YYEEEE. Trimming took off 4 bases at V and 1 base at J, with 12 bases between the two ends. The CDR3 is 15 residues long. CDR3 nucleotide sequence: TGTGCCAGCAGCCTAGGCCCCACGAGCAATCAGCCCCAGCATTTT. Encoded protein: CASSLGPTSNQPQHF.

The chain uses TRBV28 and TRBJ2-1; unclear D gene. V was trimmed by 2 bases and J by 0 bases, leaving 8 bases between them. CDR1 MDHEN and CDR2 SYDVKM come from the germline V gene. This CDR3 is 15 amino acids long. In DNA, the CDR3 is TGTGCCAGCAGTTTAGGACCAACCTCCTACAATGAGCAGTTCTTC. It specifies CASSLGPTSYNEQFF.

This chain links TRBV5-1 with TRBJ1-2, with a possible D match to TRBD1 (5 bases). From germline, CDR1 is SGHRS and CDR2 YFSETQ. CDR3 length: 14 amino acids. V gave up 5 bases and J gave up 2 bases, with 13 bases separating them. The CDR3 is CASRAGRLNYGYTF. CDR3 nucleotide sequence: TGCGCCAGCAGGGCGGGACGGCTCAACTATGGCTACACCTTC. Complete variable domain (other parts from reference TRBV5-1 and TRBJ1-2): KAGVTQTPRYLIKTRGQQVTLSCSPISGHRSVSWYQQTPGQGLQFLFEYFSETQRNKGNFPGRFSGRQFSNSRSEMNVSTLELGDSALYLCASRAGRLNYGYTFGSGTRLTVV.

The chain carries TRBV12-3 or TRBV12-4 and TRBJ1-2; D gene uncertain. V was pared by 6 bases and J by 5 bases, with 10 bases between. The CDR3 totals 12 residues. CDR3 bases: TGTGCCAGCAGCTCCCTGGGGTATGGCTACACCTTC. As protein: CASSSLGYGYTF.

The V and J genes are TRBV5-4 and TRBJ1-1, with D tentatively TRBD1 (5 bases). This CDR3 spans 14 amino acids. CDR1 is SGHNT and CDR2 is YYREEE in the germline V gene (reference sequence). Trimming left V 4 bases short and J 4 bases short, with 14 bases between. CDR3 nucleotide sequence: TGTGCCAGCAGCCACCCCTGGGGGGGCACTGAAGCTTTCTTT. Encoded protein: CASSHPWGGTEAFF.

CDR3 loop: CASNAVGGNTEAFF. CDR3 sequence (DNA): TGTGCCAGCAACGCGGTGGGAGGGAACACTGAAGCTTTCTTT. The J gene is TRBJ1-1, the V gene TRBV11-2; D unresolved. The CDR3 sequence is 14 residues long. Germline V lookup: CDR1 SGHAT, CDR2 FQNNGV. V lost 7 bases to trimming and J lost 1 base, with 13 bases between them.

This clone was counted between two and nine times. This rearrangement joins TRBV16 to TRBJ1-6; 7 positions agree with TRBD1. CDR3 length: 18 residues. Germline V gene lookup returns CDR1 KGHSY and CDR2 FQNENV. The V gene end was trimmed by 2 bases and the J gene end by 0 bases; junction bases not matched to a gene: 7. CDR3 DNA: TGTGCCAGCAGCCAAACGTCGCCAGGGGGCTCCTATAATTCACCCCTCCACTTT. Translating it yields CASSQTSPGGSYNSPLHF.